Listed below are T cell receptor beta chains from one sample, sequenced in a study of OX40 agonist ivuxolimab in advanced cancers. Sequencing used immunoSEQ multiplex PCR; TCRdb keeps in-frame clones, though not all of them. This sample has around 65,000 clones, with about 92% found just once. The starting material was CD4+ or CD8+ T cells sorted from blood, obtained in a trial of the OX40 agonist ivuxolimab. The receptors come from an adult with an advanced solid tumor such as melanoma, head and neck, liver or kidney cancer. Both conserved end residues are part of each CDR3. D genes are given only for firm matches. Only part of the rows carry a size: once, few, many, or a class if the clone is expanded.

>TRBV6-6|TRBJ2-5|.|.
CASRWGQETQYF
TGTGCCAGCAGATGGGGACAAGAGACCCAGTACTTC
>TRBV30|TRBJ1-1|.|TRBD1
CAWSVQGETEAFF
TGTGCCTGGAGTGTACAGGGGGAAACTGAAGCTTTCTTT
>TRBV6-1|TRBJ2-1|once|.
CASRASATNEQFF
TGTGCCAGCAGGGCTTCGGCGACCAATGAGCAGTTCTTC
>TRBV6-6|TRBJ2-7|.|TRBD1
CASSQRRGREQYF
TGTGCCAGCAGCCAGAGAAGGGGGCGAGAGCAGTACTTC
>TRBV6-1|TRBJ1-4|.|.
CASSDLTDEKLFF
TGTGCCAGCAGTGACCTGACGGATGAAAAACTGTTTTTT
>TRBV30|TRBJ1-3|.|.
CAWSNEDTIYF
TGTGCCTGGAGCAATGAGGACACCATATATTTT
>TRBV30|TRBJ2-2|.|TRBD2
CACYSGGKAGGELFF
TGTGCCTGTTATTCGGGGGGAAAGGCCGGCGGGGAGCTGTTTTTT
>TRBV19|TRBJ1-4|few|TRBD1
CASSIGYRGVSNEKLFF
TGTGCCAGTAGTATAGGTTACAGGGGGGTCTCTAATGAAAAACTGTTTTTT
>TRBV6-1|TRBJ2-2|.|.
CASRWGKNGELFF
TGTGCCAGCAGATGGGGGAAAAATGGGGAGCTGTTTTTT
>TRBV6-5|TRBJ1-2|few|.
CASSYTTGTNYGYTF
TGTGCCAGCAGTTACACGACCGGGACAAACTATGGCTACACCTTC
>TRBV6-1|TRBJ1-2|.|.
CASSGEGNYRAGYGYTF
TGTGCCAGCAGTGGCGAGGGAAACTACAGGGCGGGCTATGGCTACACCTTC
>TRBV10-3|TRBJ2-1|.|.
CAINHGNNEQFF
TGTGCCATCAATCACGGAAACAATGAGCAGTTCTTC
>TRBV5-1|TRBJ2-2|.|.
CASSDVSHGELFF
TGCGCCAGCAGCGACGTGAGCCACGGGGAGCTGTTTTTT
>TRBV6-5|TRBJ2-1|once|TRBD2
CASTPLASNHNEQFF
TGTGCCAGCACCCCACTAGCGTCGAACCACAATGAGCAGTTCTTC
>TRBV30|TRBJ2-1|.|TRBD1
CAWSFDRGSYNEQFF
TGTGCCTGGAGCTTTGACAGGGGCTCCTACAATGAGCAGTTCTTC
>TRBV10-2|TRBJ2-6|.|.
CASRGAGANVLTF
TGCGCCAGCAGGGGAGCTGGGGCCAACGTCCTGACTTTC
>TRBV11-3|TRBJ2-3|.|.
CASSLGDGGTDTQYF
TGTGCCAGCAGCTTAGGGGACGGCGGCACAGATACGCAGTATTTT
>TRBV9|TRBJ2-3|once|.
CASSVGTMSIQHTQYF
TGTGCCAGCAGCGTAGGTACAATGAGCATCCAGCATACGCAGTATTTT
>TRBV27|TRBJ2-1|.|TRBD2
CASSYRTSGYDNEQFF
TGTGCCAGCAGTTATCGGACTAGCGGCTATGACAATGAGCAGTTCTTC
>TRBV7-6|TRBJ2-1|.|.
CASSSQASTEQFF
TGTGCCAGCAGCTCCCAGGCGAGCACTGAGCAGTTCTTC
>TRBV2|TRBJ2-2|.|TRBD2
CASRGLAGGDGELFF
TGTGCCAGCAGGGGACTAGCGGGGGGCGACGGGGAGCTGTTTTTT
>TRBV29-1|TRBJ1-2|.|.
CSDARGEGYGYTF
TGCAGCGATGCACGGGGGGAGGGCTATGGCTACACCTTC
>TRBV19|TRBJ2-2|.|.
CASSAQGIGELFF
TGTGCCAGTAGTGCCCAGGGGATCGGGGAGCTGTTTTTT
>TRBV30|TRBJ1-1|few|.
CAWSGSVTEAFF
TGTGCCTGGAGTGGAAGTGTGACTGAAGCTTTCTTT
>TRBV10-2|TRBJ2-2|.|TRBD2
CASSVRGGPGELFF
TGCGCCAGCAGTGTACGGGGGGGCCCCGGGGAGCTGTTTTTT
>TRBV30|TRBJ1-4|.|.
CAWSIGGATNEKLFF
TGTGCCTGGAGCATAGGGGGAGCAACTAATGAAAAACTGTTTTTT
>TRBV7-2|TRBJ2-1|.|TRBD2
CASRRGGLASYNEQFF
TGTGCCAGCCGCCGAGGGGGACTAGCCTCCTACAATGAGCAGTTCTTC
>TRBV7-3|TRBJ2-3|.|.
CASSSGLATDTQYF
TGTGCCAGCAGCTCGGGCCTAGCCACAGATACGCAGTATTTT
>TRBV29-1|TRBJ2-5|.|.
CSVVRTQAWETQYF
TGCAGCGTTGTGAGGACTCAAGCTTGGGAGACCCAGTACTTC
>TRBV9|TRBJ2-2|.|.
CASSVENTGELFF
TGTGCCAGCAGCGTAGAAAACACCGGGGAGCTGTTTTTT
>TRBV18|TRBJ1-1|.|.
CASSPQANTEAFF
TGTGCCAGCTCACCCCAAGCGAACACTGAAGCTTTCTTT
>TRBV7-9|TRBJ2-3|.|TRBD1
CASSSRGTGGTDTQYF
TGTGCCAGCAGCTCCCGCGGGACAGGGGGAACAGATACGCAGTATTTT
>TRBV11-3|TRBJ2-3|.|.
CASSLSSTQYF
TGTGCCAGCAGCCTAAGCAGTACGCAGTATTTT
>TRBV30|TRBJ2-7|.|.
CAWSEKGRIPSYEQYF
TGTGCCTGGAGTGAGAAGGGGAGGATCCCCTCCTACGAGCAGTACTTC
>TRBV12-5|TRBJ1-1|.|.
CASGLPRSGTPETEAFF
TGTGCTAGTGGTTTGCCCCGGTCCGGGACACCGGAGACTGAAGCTTTCTTT
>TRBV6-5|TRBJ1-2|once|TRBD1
CASKGQGPNYGYTF
TGTGCCAGCAAGGGACAGGGCCCTAACTATGGCTACACCTTC
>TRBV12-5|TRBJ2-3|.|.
CASGLGRNTQYF
TGTGCTAGTGGTTTAGGGAGGAATACGCAGTATTTT
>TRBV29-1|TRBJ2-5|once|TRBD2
CSGFSGTSGGETQYF
TGCAGCGGATTTTCCGGGACTAGCGGGGGTGAGACCCAGTACTTC
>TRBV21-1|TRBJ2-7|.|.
CASSTGQGTSEQYF
TGTGCCAGCAGCACGGGACAGGGGACGTCCGAGCAGTACTTC
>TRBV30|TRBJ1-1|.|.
CAWSEGGTEAFF
TGTGCCTGGAGCGAGGGTGGCACTGAAGCTTTCTTT
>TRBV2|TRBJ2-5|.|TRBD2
CASSDVAGGKETQYF
TGTGCCAGCAGTGACGTAGCGGGGGGTAAAGAGACCCAGTACTTC
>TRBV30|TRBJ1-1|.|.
CAWSVVVNTEAFF
TGTGCCTGGAGTGTAGTGGTGAACACTGAAGCTTTCTTT
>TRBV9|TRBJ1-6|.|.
CASSGGGGSHNSPLHF
TGTGCCAGCAGCGGCGGGGGGGGGTCGCATAATTCACCCCTCCACTTT
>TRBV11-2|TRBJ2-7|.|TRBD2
CASSPQRGGYEQYF
TGTGCCAGCTCCCCCCAGCGGGGAGGCTACGAGCAGTACTTC
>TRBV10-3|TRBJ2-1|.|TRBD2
CAISESAGLAGNDEQFF
TGTGCCATCAGTGAGTCAGCGGGACTAGCGGGGAATGATGAGCAGTTCTTC
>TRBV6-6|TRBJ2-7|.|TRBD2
CASNRLAGLSYEQYF
TGTGCCAGCAACCGACTAGCGGGCCTCTCCTACGAGCAGTACTTC
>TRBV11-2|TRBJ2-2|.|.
CASSGRVNTGELFF
TGTGCCAGCAGCGGTCGGGTCAACACCGGGGAGCTGTTTTTT
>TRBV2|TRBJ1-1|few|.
CASSPPDYGGGTEAFF
TGTGCCAGCAGCCCCCCCGATTACGGGGGCGGCACTGAAGCTTTCTTT
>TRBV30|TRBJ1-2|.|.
CAACGGGGKGYTF
TGTGCCGCCTGCGGGGGCGGAGGTAAAGGCTACACCTTC
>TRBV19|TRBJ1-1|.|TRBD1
CASSMFQGAITEAFF
TGTGCCAGTAGTATGTTTCAGGGGGCGATCACTGAAGCTTTCTTT
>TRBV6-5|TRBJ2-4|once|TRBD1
CASSYGTGDNIQYF
TGTGCCAGCAGTTACGGGACAGGGGACAACATTCAGTACTTC
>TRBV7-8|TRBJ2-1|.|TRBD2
CASSFRRLTGLADYNEQFF
TGTGCCAGCAGCTTTCGTCGACTGACGGGACTAGCGGACTACAATGAGCAGTTCTTC
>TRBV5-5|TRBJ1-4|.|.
CASSLGTANEKLFF
TGTGCCAGCAGCTTGGGTACGGCCAATGAAAAACTGTTTTTT
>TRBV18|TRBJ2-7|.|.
CASSPDGSYEQYF
TGTGCCAGCTCACCAGACGGCTCCTACGAGCAGTACTTC
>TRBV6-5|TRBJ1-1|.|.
CASSLTSGGRSEAFF
TGTGCCAGCAGCCTCACTTCGGGGGGGCGCAGTGAAGCTTTCTTT
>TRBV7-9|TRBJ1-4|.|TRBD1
CASSQGASGEKLFF
TGTGCCAGCAGTCAGGGGGCGAGCGGGGAAAAACTGTTTTTT
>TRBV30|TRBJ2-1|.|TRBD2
CAWSVLLAGGPGEQFF
TGTGCCTGGAGTGTACTTCTAGCGGGAGGGCCTGGTGAGCAGTTCTTC
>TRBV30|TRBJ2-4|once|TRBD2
CAWSPRGSGGILAKNIQYF
TGTGCCTGGAGTCCCCGAGGTAGCGGGGGGATCCTAGCCAAAAACATTCAGTACTTC
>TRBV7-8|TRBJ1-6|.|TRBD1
CASSLTGDYSPLHF
TGTGCCAGCAGCTTAACAGGGGATTATTCACCCCTCCACTTT
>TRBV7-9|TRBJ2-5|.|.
CASSFVPHREETQYF
TGTGCCAGCAGCTTTGTCCCCCACAGGGAAGAGACCCAGTACTTC